These 13 T cell receptor beta chains came from one sample sequenced in a study of technical replicates of blood from a handful of donors. The repertoire was sequenced with immunoSEQ multiplex PCR; TCRdb's copy has only in-frame clones and lacks some. Found here are about 74,000 clones, 70% to 90% of them singletons; the top ten hold approximately 3.5%. Sequenced input: PBMCs. The receptors derive from a human donor in good health. Some clones in this sample may be carry-over from other donors' samples.

The chain couples TRBV7-9 to TRBJ2-1, with 9 bases identical to TRBD1. Germline trimming cut 5 bases from V and 8 bases from J; bases unmatched to any gene: 10. Per the germline V gene, CDR1 is SEHNR and CDR2 is FQNEAQ (reference sequence). CDR3 length equals 15 residues. The CDR3 spells CASSVLTGGNHEQFF. CDR3 nucleotides: TGTGCCAGCAGCGTTCTGACAGGGGGAAATCATGAGCAGTTCTTC.

The chain employs TRBV5-1 and TRBJ1-1; the match to TRBD1 covers 9 bases. Germline V gives CDR1 SGHRS, CDR2 YFSETQ. J gave up 5 bases and V 3 bases, and 5 bases lay outside the gene matches. The CDR3 has 14 residues. The CDR3 DNA sequence: TGCGCCAGCAGCTGGGACAGGGAAGGAACTGAAGCTTTCTTT. It codes for CASSWDREGTEAFF. Full variable domain (outside the CDR3, taken from reference TRBV5-1 and TRBJ1-1): KAGVTQTPRYLIKTRGQQVTLSCSPISGHRSVSWYQQTPGQGLQFLFEYFSETQRNKGNFPGRFSGRQFSNSRSEMNVSTLELGDSALYLCASSWDREGTEAFFGQGTRLTVV.

This chain joins TRBV29-1 and TRBJ2-7, with 10 bases aligning to TRBD2. The germline gives CDR1 SQVTM, CDR2 ANQGSEA. The CDR3 loop spans 15 amino acids. V lost 7 bases and J lost 0; bases outside the gene matches: 9. The CDR3 here is CSARTSGGSSYEQYF. The DNA of the CDR3 is TGCAGCGCAAGGACTAGCGGAGGGAGCTCCTACGAGCAGTACTTC.

The V gene is TRBV18, the J gene TRBJ2-7; 7 bases agree with TRBD1. J gave up 5 bases and V 3 bases, and 10 bases lay outside the gene matches. This CDR3 region has 15 residues. Germline-derived CDR1 and CDR2 are KGHSH and LQKENI. The CDR3: CASSPDSRGLHEQYF. The CDR3 DNA reads as TGTGCCAGCTCACCCGACTCAAGGGGGCTACACGAGCAGTACTTC. The full variable domain, completed using reference TRBV18 and TRBJ2-7, is NAGVMQNPRHLVRRRGQEARLRCSPMKGHSHVYWYRQLPEEGLKFMVYLQKENIIDESGMPKERFSAEFPKEGPSILRIQQVVRGDSAAYFCASSPDSRGLHEQYFGPGTRLTVT.

This chain connects TRBV7-9 to TRBJ2-5, with a possible D match to TRBD2 (5 bases). CDR3 length: 16 amino acids. The V gene's germline CDR1 is SEHNR and CDR2 FQNEAQ (reference sequence). Trimming took off 2 bases at V and 4 bases at J, with 17 bases between the two ends. CDR3 in amino acids: CASSLLSSMHRETQYF. The CDR3 region has the DNA TGTGCCAGCAGCTTATTATCTAGCATGCACAGAGAGACCCAGTACTTC.

V usage is TRBV7-9 and J usage is TRBJ2-7; a possible D gene is TRBD2 (5 bases). CDR1 is SEHNR and CDR2 is FQNEAQ in the germline V gene (reference sequence). This CDR3 spans 12 amino acids. V was clipped by 5 bases and J by 3 bases, with 8 bases between them. The CDR3 region has the DNA TGTGCCAGCAGCCGAGGGTACTACGAGCAGTACTTC. This gives the protein CASSRGYYEQYF. Full variable domain (outside the CDR3, taken from reference TRBV7-9 and TRBJ2-7): DTGVSQNPRHKITKRGQNVTFRCDPISEHNRLYWYRQTLGQGPEFLTYFQNEAQLEKSRLLSDRFSAERPKGSFSTLEIQRTEQGDSAMYLCASSRGYYEQYFGPGTRLTVT.

V usage is TRBV19 and J usage is TRBJ2-7, with 9 bases lining up with TRBD2. V lost 9 bases to trimming and J lost 7 bases; unmatched junction nucleotides: 16. The CDR3 is 15 residues long. Germline CDR1 and CDR2: LNHDA and SQIVND (reference sequence). The CDR3 is CASSGASGKTGEQYF. In nucleotides, the CDR3 is TGTGCCAGCTCTGGGGCTAGCGGGAAAACGGGGGAGCAGTACTTC.

This clone was detected only once. The CDR3 loop reads CASSYSGGPYNEQFF. The CDR3, as DNA: TGTGCCAGCAGTTACAGCGGGGGCCCCTACAATGAGCAGTTCTTC. The chain combines TRBV6-6 with TRBJ2-1; 8 nucleotides agree with TRBD2. Trimming at V came to 2 bases and at J to 2 bases, leaving 2 bases not matched to a gene. The CDR3 consists of 15 residues. Per germline, CDR1 MNHNY and CDR2 SVGAGI (reference sequence).

The chain couples TRBV5-1 to TRBJ2-5; the D gene is possibly TRBD2 (6 bases). V was trimmed by 3 bases and J by 0 bases, leaving 15 bases between them. The CDR3 length is 16 residues. Germline V CDR1 and CDR2: SGHRS, YFSETQ. CDR3 region: CASSSKKGLYQETQYF. CDR3 in DNA: TGCGCCAGCAGCTCCAAGAAGGGACTCTACCAAGAGACCCAGTACTTC.

V is TRBV2 and J is TRBJ2-5; D is unclear. Between the trimmed V and J ends, which lost 3 bases and 2 bases, there was a span of 7 bases. Germline values: CDR1 SNHLY, CDR2 FYNNEI. This CDR3 is 13 amino acids long. CDR3 coding DNA: TGTGCCAGCAGTGACAACAGACAAGAGACCCAGTACTTC. Amino acid sequence: CASSDNRQETQYF.

V and J are TRBV2 and TRBJ2-1, with D perhaps matching TRBD2 (5 bases). The CDR3 extends over 12 amino acids. Trimming stripped 0 bases from V and 14 bases from J, with 11 bases between. Germline CDR1 SNHLY, CDR2 FYNNEI. CDR3 region: CASSEASDYKFF. The CDR3 DNA reads as TGTGCCAGCAGTGAAGCTAGTGACTATAAGTTCTTC.

The DNA of the CDR3 is TGCGCCAGCAGCTTGATGAACTTGAGGGATGGCTACACCTTC. This translates into CASSLMNLRDGYTF. The chain uses TRBV5-1 and TRBJ1-2; D remains unclear. V was cut by 1 base and J by 6 bases, with 13 bases left in between. The CDR3 loop spans 14 amino acids. The V gene's germline CDR1 is SGHRS and CDR2 YFSETQ.

This clone has just a few counts. The J gene is TRBJ1-1, the V gene TRBV28; D is undetermined. CDR1 and CDR2 from the germline V gene are MDHEN and SYDVKM. Deletions cut 3 bases from V and 5 bases from J, with 4 bases between. CDR3 length: 11 amino acids. The DNA of the CDR3 is TGTGCCAGCAGTTTTAGTACTGAAGCTTTCTTT. Encoded protein: CASSFSTEAFF.